This TCR beta chain is drawn from a study of blood T cell repertoires in COVID-19. For the study at large: Nucleic acid was either cDNA or gDNA, and it came from T cells, B-cell-depleted T cells, or PBMCs.

Generated by immunoSEQ multiplex PCR, the TCRdb table keeps only in-frame clones and is missing some. The sample lists 300,000 to 350,000 clones; approximately 90% were seen once. From germline, CDR1 is MNHEY and CDR2 SVGAGI. J lost 1 base, V lost 2 bases, and 7 bases had no gene match. The CDR3 spans 16 residues. Those who participated ranged in age from roughly 18 to 89 years and resided in some 24 US areas. Sequencing was performed on PBMCs or T cells enriched from blood (not recorded which). The receptor was isolated from a woman aged 18 to 35 who had recovered from COVID-19. The rearrangement uses TRBV6-5 and TRBJ2-7, with 8 bases aligning to TRBD1. The CDR3 reads CASSYPSTGGSYEQYF. Written as DNA, the CDR3 is TGTGCCAGCAGTTACCCGTCAACAGGGGGGTCCTACGAGCAGTACTTC.